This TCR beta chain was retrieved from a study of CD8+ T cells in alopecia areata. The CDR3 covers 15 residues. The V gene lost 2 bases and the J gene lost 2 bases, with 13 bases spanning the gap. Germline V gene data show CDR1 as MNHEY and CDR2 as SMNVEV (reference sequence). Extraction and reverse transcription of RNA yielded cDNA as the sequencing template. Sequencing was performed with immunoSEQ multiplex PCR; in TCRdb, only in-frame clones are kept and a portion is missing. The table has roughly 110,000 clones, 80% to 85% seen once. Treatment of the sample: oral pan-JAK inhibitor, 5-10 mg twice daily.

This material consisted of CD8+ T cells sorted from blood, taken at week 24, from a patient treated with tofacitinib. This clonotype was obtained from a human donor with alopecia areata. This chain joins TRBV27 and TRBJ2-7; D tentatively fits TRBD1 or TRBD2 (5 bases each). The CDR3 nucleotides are TGTGCCAGCAGTTTAAGGGACGGCCGTCCCTACGAGCAGTACTTC. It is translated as CASSLRDGRPYEQYF.